Given below is one T cell receptor beta chain in context. The antigen remains undetermined. This sample is part of a study of T cells in localized non-small cell lung cancer. Study-level points and caveats: One tumor region alone was sequenced, and heterogeneity therefore remains possible.

Clones were read by immunoSEQ multiplex PCR, and TCRdb kept only the in-frame ones, dropping some. Of approximately 140,000 clones in the sample, more than 70% are singletons; the top ten hold around 1.5%. The CDR3 has 12 residues. The ends were cut back, 9 bases at V and 2 bases at J, with 10 bases in the middle. Per the germline V gene, CDR1 is LNHDA and CDR2 is SQIVND (reference sequence). The clonotype was recovered from a female donor at least 60 years old with stage I lung adenocarcinoma. V is TRBV19 and J is TRBJ2-5; D tentatively fits TRBD1 or TRBD2 (5 bases each). This sample comprised peripheral blood, obtained before any cancer treatment. CDR3 nucleotide sequence: TGTGCCAGCGGGACCTTACAAGAGACCCAGTACTTC. Its protein is CASGTLQETQYF. The complete variable domain, with remaining parts taken from reference TRBV19 and TRBJ2-5, reads DGGITQSPKYLFRKEGQNVTLSCEQNLNHDAMYWYRQDPGQGLRLIYYSQIVNDFQKGDIAEGYSVSREKKESFPLTVTSAQKNPTAFYLCASGTLQETQYFGPGTRLLVL.